This T cell receptor beta chain was sequenced for a study of shared clonotypes between healthy human individuals. Authors' data handling: Junction-only immunoSEQ data arrived without quality scores, meaning filtering differed. Clones were read by immunoSEQ multiplex PCR, and TCRdb kept only the in-frame ones, dropping some. V, J and clone size were drawn from that table, and D and trimming were deduced from the DNA. The sample shows around 1.5 million clones, 98% of them seen only once. The receptor comes from a man in his thirties or forties in good health. Sequenced sample: naive CD4+ T cells sorted from blood. As for subset: CD45RA+ positively selected.

DNA of the CDR3: TGTGCCAGCAGCTTAGTGGGGACTAGCGGGAATGAGCAGTTCTTC. Its translation: CASSLVGTSGNEQFF. The chain uses TRBV5-5 and TRBJ2-1; 12 nucleotides agree with TRBD2. CDR3 length: 15 residues. CDR1 is SGHKS and CDR2 is YYEKEE in the germline V gene (reference sequence). J lost 7 bases, V lost 2 bases, and 4 bases had no gene match.